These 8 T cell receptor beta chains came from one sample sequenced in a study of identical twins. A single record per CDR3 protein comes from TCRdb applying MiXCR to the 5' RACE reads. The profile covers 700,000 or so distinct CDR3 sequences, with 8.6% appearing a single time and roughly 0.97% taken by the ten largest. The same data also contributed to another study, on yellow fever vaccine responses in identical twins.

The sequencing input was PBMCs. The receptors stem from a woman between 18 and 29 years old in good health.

In DNA, the CDR3 is TGTGCCAGTAGGACTAGCGGCGACAATGAGCAGTTCTTC. Translation: CASRTSGDNEQFF. V and J are TRBV28 and TRBJ2-1; 10 bases align to TRBD2. Per germline, CDR1 MDHEN and CDR2 SYDVKM. This CDR3 contains 13 residues. The V gene end was trimmed by 9 bases and the J gene end by 5 bases; junction bases not matched to a gene: 4. Full variable domain (remainder filled in from reference TRBV28 and TRBJ2-1): DVKVTQSSRYLVKRTGEKVFLECVQDMDHENMFWYRQDPGLGLRLIYFSYDVKMKEKGDIPEGYSVSREKKERFSLILESASTNQTSMYLCASRTSGDNEQFFGPGTRLTVL.

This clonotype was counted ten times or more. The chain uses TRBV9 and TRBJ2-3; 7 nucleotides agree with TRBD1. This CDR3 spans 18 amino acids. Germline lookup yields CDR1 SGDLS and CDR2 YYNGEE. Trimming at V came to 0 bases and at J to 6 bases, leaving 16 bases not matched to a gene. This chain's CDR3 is CASSVADYRQGLSDTQYF. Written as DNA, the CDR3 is TGTGCCAGCAGCGTAGCCGATTACAGACAGGGTTTATCGGATACGCAGTATTTT. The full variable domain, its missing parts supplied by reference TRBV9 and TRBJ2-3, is DSGVTQTPKHLITATGQRVTLRCSPRSGDLSVYWYQQSLDQGLQFLIQYYNGEERAKGNILERFSAQQFPDLHSELNLSSLELGDSALYFCASSVADYRQGLSDTQYFGPGTRLTVL.

The CDR3 coding sequence is TGTGCCAGCAGCCAAAGGCGGGGATCCGCAACCTACGAGCAGTACTTC. Translating it yields CASSQRRGSATYEQYF. The chain has TRBV3-1 and TRBJ2-7; D might be TRBD2 (6 bases). Germline assignment: CDR1 LGHDT and CDR2 YNNKEL (reference sequence). CDR3 length equals 16 residues. Trimming stripped 2 bases from V and 2 bases from J, with 16 bases between.

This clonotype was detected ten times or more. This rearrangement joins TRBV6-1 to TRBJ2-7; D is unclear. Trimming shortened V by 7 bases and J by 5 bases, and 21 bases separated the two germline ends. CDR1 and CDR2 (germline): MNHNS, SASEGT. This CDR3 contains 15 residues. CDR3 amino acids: CASTPQDVAKDEQYF. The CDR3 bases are TGTGCCAGCACGCCCCAGGACGTGGCGAAAGACGAGCAGTACTTC.

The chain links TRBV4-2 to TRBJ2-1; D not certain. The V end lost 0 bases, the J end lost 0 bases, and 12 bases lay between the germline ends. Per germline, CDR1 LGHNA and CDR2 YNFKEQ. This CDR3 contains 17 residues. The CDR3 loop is CASSQDDVRASYNEQFF. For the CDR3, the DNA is TGTGCCAGCAGCCAAGATGATGTAAGAGCCTCCTACAATGAGCAGTTCTTC.

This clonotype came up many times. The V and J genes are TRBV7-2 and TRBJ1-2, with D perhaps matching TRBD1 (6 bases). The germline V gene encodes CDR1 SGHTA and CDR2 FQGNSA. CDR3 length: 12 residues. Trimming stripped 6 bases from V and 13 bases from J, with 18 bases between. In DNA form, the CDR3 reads TGTGCCAGCAGTCCCGACAGGCCCCGCGGCACCTTC. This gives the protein CASSPDRPRGTF.

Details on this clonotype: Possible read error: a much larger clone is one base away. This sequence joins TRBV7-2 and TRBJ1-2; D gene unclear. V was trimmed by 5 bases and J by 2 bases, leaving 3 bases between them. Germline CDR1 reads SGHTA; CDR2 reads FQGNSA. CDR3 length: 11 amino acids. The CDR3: CASSRNYGYTF. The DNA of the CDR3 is TGTGCCAGCAGCCGGAACTATGGCTACACCTTC.

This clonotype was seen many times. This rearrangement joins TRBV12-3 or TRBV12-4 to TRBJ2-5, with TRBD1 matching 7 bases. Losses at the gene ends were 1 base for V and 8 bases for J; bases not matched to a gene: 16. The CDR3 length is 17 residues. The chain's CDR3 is CASSLGLSTGLLPTQYF. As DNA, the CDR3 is TGTGCCAGCAGTTTAGGGCTATCGACAGGGTTACTGCCCACCCAGTACTTC.